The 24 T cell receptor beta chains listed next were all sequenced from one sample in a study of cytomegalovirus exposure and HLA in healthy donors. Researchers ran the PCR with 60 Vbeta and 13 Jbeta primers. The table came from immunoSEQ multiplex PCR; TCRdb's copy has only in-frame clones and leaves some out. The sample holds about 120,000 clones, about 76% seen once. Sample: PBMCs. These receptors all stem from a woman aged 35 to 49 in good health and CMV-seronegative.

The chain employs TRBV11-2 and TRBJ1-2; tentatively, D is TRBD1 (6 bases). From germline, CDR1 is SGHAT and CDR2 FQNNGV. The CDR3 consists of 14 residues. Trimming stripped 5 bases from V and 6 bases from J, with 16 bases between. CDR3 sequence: CASSPHMGADGYTF. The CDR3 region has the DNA TGTGCCAGCAGCCCTCATATGGGGGCCGATGGCTACACCTTC.

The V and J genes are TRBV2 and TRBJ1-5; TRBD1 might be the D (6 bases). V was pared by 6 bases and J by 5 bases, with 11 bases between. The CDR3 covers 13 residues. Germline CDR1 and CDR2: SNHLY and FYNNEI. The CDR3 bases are TGTGCCAGCAGACGTGAGGGGGATCAGCCCCAGCATTTT. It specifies CASRREGDQPQHF.

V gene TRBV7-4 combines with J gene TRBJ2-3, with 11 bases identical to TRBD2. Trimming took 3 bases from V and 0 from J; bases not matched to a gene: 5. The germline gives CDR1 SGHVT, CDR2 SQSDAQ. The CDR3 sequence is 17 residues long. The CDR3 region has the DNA TGTGCCAGCAGCTTTACTAGCGGGGGAGCTAGCACAGATACGCAGTATTTT. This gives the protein CASSFTSGGASTDTQYF.

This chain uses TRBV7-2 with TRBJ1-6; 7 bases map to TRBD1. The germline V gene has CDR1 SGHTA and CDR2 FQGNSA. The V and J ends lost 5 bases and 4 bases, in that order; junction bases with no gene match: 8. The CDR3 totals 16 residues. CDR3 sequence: CASSPRQGRYNSPLHF. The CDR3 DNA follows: TGTGCCAGCAGCCCAAGACAGGGCAGGTATAATTCACCCCTCCACTTT.

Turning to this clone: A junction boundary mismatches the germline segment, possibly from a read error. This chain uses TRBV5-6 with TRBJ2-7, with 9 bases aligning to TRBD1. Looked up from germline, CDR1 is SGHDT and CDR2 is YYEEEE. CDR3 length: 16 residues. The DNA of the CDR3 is TGTGCCAGCAGCTCTCCGGGACAGGGTACTTGGGACGAGCAATACTTC. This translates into CASSSPGQGTWDEQYF.

The CDR3 spells CASSFSPRFSGESYEQYF. Here the CDR3 DNA reads TGTGCCAGCAGCTTTTCTCCTAGGTTTTCAGGGGAATCCTACGAGCAGTACTTC. This chain uses TRBV5-5 with TRBJ2-7, with D possibly being TRBD1 (6 bases). Germline V gene data show CDR1 as SGHKS and CDR2 as YYEKEE (reference sequence). The CDR3 extends over 18 amino acids. V lost 2 bases, J lost 1 base, and 22 bases lay in between.

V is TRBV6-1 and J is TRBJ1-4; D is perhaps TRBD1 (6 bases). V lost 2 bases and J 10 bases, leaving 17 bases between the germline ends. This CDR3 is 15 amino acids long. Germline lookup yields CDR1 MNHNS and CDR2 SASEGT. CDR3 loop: CASSELLRDNGKLFF. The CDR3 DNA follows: TGTGCCAGCAGTGAACTTTTGAGGGACAACGGAAAACTGTTTTTT.

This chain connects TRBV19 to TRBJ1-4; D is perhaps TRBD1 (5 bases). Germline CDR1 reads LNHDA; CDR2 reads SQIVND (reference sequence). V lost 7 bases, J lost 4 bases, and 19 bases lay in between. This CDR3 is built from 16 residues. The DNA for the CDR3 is TGTGCCAGTACCCCACGCCCGGGACTTAGTAATGAAAAACTGTTTTTT. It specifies CASTPRPGLSNEKLFF.

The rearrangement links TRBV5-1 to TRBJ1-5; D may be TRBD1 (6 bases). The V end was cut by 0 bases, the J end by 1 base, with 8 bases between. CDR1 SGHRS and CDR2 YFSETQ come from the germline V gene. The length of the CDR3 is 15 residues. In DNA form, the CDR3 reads TGCGCCAGCAGCTTGGCAGGGGCGAGCAATCAGCCCCAGCATTTT. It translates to CASSLAGASNQPQHF.

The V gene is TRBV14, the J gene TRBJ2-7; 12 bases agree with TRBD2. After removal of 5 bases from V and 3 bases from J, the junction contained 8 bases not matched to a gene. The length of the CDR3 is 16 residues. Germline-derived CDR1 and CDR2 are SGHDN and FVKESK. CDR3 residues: CASSASGTSGYYEQYF. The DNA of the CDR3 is TGTGCCAGCAGCGCGTCCGGGACTAGCGGGTACTACGAGCAGTACTTC. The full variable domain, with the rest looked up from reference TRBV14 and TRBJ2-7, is EAGVTQFPSHSVIEKGQTVTLRCDPISGHDNLYWYRRVMGKEIKFLLHFVKESKQDESGMPNNRFLAERTGGTYSTLKVQPAELEDSGVYFCASSASGTSGYYEQYFGPGTRLTVT.

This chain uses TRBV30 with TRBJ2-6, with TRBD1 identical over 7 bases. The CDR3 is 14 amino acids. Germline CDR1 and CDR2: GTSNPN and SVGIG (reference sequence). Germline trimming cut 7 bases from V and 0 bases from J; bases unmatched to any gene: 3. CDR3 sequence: CASGGNSGANVLTF. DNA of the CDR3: TGTGCCTCAGGGGGTAACTCTGGGGCCAACGTCCTGACTTTC.

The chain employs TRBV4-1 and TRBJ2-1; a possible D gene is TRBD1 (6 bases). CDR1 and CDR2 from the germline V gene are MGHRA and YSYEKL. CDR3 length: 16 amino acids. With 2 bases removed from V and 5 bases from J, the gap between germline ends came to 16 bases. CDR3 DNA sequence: TGCGCCAGCAGCCAACTAATCCAGGGGTATCACAATGAGCAGTTCTTC. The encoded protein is CASSQLIQGYHNEQFF.

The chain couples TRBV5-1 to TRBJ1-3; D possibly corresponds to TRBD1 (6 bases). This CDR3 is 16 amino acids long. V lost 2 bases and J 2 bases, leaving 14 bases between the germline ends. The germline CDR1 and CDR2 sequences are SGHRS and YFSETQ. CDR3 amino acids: CASSLSPRGAGNTIYF. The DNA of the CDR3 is TGCGCCAGCAGCTTATCCCCCAGGGGAGCTGGAAACACCATATATTTT.

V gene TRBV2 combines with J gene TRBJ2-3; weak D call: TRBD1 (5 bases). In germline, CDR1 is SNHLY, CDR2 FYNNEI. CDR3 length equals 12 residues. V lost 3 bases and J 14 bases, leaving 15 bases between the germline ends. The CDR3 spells CASSDRTPFAYF. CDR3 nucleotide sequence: TGTGCCAGCAGTGACAGGACACCGTTCGCGTATTTT.

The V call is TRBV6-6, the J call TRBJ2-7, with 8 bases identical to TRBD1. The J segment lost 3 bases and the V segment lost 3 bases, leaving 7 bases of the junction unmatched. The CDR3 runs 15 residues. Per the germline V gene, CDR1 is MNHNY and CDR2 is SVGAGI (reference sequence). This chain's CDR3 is CASSYTGTGYYEQYF. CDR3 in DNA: TGTGCCAGCAGTTATACCGGGACAGGATACTACGAGCAGTACTTC.

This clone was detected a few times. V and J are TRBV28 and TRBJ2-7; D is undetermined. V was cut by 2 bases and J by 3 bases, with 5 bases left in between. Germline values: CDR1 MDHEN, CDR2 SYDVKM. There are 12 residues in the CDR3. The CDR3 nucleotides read TGTGCCAGCAGTTTAGGAGTCTACGAGCAGTACTTC. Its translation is CASSLGVYEQYF.

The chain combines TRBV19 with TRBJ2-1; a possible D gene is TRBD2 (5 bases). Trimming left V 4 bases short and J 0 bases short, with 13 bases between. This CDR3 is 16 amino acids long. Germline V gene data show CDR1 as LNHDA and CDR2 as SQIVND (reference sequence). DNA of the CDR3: TGTGCCAGTAGTAGGGTGCCGGCGGGCTCCTACAATGAGCAGTTCTTC. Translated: CASSRVPAGSYNEQFF.

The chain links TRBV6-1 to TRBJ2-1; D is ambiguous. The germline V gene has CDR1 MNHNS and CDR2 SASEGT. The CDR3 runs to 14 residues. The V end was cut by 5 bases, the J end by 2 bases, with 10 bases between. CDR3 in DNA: TGTGCCAGCAGTCCCGACAAGGCCTACAATGAGCAGTTCTTC. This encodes CASSPDKAYNEQFF.

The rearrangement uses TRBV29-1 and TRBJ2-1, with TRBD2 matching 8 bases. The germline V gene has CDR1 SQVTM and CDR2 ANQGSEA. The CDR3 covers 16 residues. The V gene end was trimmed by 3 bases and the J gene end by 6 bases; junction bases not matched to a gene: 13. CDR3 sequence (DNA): TGCAGCGTTGATGGCTCCCTGCGGGGGGCCGGCAATGAGCAGTTCTTC. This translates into CSVDGSLRGAGNEQFF.

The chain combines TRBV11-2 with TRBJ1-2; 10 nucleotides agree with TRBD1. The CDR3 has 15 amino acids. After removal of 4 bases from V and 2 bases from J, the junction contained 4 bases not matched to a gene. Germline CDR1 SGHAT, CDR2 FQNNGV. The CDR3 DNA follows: TGTGCCAGCAGCTCCTCGGGACAGGGGAACTATGGCTACACCTTC. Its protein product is CASSSSGQGNYGYTF.

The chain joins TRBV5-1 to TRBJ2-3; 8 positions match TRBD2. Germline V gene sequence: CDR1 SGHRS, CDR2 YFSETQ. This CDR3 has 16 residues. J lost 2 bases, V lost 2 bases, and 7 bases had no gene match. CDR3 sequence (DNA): TGCGCCAGCAGCTTCTTAGGCGGGGGGAACACAGATACGCAGTATTTT. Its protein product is CASSFLGGGNTDTQYF.

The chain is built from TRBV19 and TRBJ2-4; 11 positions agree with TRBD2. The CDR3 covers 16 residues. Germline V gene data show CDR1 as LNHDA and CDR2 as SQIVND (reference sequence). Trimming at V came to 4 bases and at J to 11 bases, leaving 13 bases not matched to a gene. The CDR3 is CASSSTSGSTLSLQYF. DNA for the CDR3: TGTGCCAGTAGTAGCACTAGCGGGAGCACGTTGTCACTTCAGTACTTC. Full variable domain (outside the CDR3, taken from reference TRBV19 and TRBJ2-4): DGGITQSPKYLFRKEGQNVTLSCEQNLNHDAMYWYRQDPGQGLRLIYYSQIVNDFQKGDIAEGYSVSREKKESFPLTVTSAQKNPTAFYLCASSSTSGSTLSLQYFGAGTRLSVL.

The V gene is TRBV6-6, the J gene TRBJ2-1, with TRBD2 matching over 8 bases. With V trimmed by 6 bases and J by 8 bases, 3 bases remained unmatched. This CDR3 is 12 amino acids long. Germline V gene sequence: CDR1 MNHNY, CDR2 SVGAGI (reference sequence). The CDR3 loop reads CASSGGVDEQFF. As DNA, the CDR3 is TGTGCCAGCAGCGGGGGGGTGGATGAGCAGTTCTTC.

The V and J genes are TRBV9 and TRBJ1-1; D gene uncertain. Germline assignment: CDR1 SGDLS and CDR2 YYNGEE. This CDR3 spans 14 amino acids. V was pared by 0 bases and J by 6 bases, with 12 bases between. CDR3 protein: CASSVGGRGAEAFF. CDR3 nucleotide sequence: TGTGCCAGCAGCGTAGGGGGTCGGGGTGCTGAAGCTTTCTTT. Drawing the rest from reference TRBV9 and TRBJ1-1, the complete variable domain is DSGVTQTPKHLITATGQRVTLRCSPRSGDLSVYWYQQSLDQGLQFLIQYYNGEERAKGNILERFSAQQFPDLHSELNLSSLELGDSALYFCASSVGGRGAEAFFGQGTRLTVV.